This record covers a single T cell receptor beta chain. The germline V gene encodes CDR1 SGHTA and CDR2 FQGNSA. The CDR3 has 16 residues. The V gene end was trimmed by 6 bases and the J gene end by 6 bases; junction bases not matched to a gene: 12. This sample stems from a study of blood T cell repertoires in COVID-19. Turning to the study itself: Italy, Spain and the United States were the sources of the convalescent and acute COVID-19 samples. T cells, B-cell-depleted T cells, or PBMCs supplied cDNA or gDNA.

Study processing details: Nucleated cell counts were estimated from reference gene primer amplification. The assay was immunoSEQ multiplex PCR, and TCRdb's table has in-frame clones only and misses some. That table is the source of V, J and clone size, and D and trimming were worked out from the DNA. Among around 230,000 clones listed, roughly nine tenths were seen once. The rearrangement uses TRBV7-2 and TRBJ2-2, with 8 bases aligning to TRBD2. The sequenced material came from peripheral blood. The TCR comes from a man in his forties with acute or convalescent COVID-19. The CDR3 protein is CASSLFLAGGSGELFF. CDR3 nucleotide sequence: TGTGCCAGCAGTTTATTCCTAGCGGGTGGCTCCGGGGAGCTGTTTTTT. Based on the CDR3 plus reference TRBV7-2 and TRBJ2-2, the full variable domain is GAGVSQSPSNKVTEKGKDVELRCDPISGHTALYWYRQSLGQGLEFLIYFQGNSAPDKSGLPSDRFSAERTGGSVSTLTIQRTQQEDSAVYLCASSLFLAGGSGELFFGEGSRLTVL.